The 21 T cell receptor beta chains given below trace back to one sample, sequenced in a study of blood T cell repertoires in COVID-19. The protocol was immunoSEQ multiplex PCR, while the TCRdb copy is restricted to in-frame clones and leaves out a portion. This sample has approximately 170,000 clones, with 88% found just once. The sequenced material came from PBMCs or T cells enriched from blood (not recorded which). Source of these receptors: a woman younger than 30 who had recovered from COVID-19.

V and J are TRBV9 and TRBJ2-1; D perhaps matches TRBD1 (5 bases). V was cut by 2 bases and J by 6 bases, with 9 bases left in between. CDR1 and CDR2 from the germline V gene are SGDLS and YYNGEE. The CDR3 has 13 amino acids. The CDR3, as DNA: TGTGCCAGCAGCGTGCAGGGCCCCAATGAGCAGTTCTTC. Translating it yields CASSVQGPNEQFF.

The J gene is TRBJ2-5, the V gene TRBV5-6; D might be TRBD2 (7 bases). Germline CDR1 is SGHDT and CDR2 is YYEEEE. The V end lost 4 bases, the J end lost 2 bases, and 9 bases lay between the germline ends. There are 13 residues in the CDR3. CDR3 region: CASSRGAQETQYF. CDR3 in DNA: TGTGCCAGCAGCCGGGGGGCGCAAGAGACCCAGTACTTC.

This CDR3 reads CASSTTGSNTEAFF. CDR3 nucleotides: TGTGCCAGCAGCACGACAGGGAGCAACACTGAAGCTTTCTTT. The chain uses TRBV2 and TRBJ1-1, with 7 bases aligning to TRBD1. The V gene end was trimmed by 6 bases and the J gene end by 2 bases; junction bases not matched to a gene: 6. CDR3 size: 14 residues. In germline, CDR1 is SNHLY, CDR2 FYNNEI. Using reference TRBV2 and TRBJ1-1 for the parts outside the CDR3, the full variable domain is EPEVTQTPSHQVTQMGQEVILRCVPISNHLYFYWYRQILGQKVEFLVSFYNNEISEKSEIFDDQFSVERPDGSNFTLKIRSTKLEDSAMYFCASSTTGSNTEAFFGQGTRLTVV.

The V call is TRBV5-1, the J call TRBJ1-3; possible D gene TRBD1, 5 bases. V lost 6 bases and J 0 bases, leaving 13 bases between the germline ends. Germline lookup yields CDR1 SGHRS and CDR2 YFSETQ. The CDR3 has 15 amino acids. The CDR3 region is CASKGQGFSGNTIYF. In DNA, the CDR3 is TGCGCCAGCAAAGGGCAGGGTTTCTCTGGAAACACCATATATTTT.

DNA of the CDR3: TGCGCCAGCTCTCCAGAATCCTACAGGGAGACTGAAGCTTTCTTT. Its protein is CASSPESYRETEAFF. The V gene is TRBV4-3, the J gene TRBJ1-1; possibly TRBD1 for D (6 bases). The CDR3 covers 15 residues. Germline assignment: CDR1 LGHNA and CDR2 YSLEER. Trimming left V 8 bases short and J 5 bases short, with 21 bases between.

This sequence joins TRBV2 and TRBJ1-6, with D possibly matching TRBD1 (6 bases). CDR1 and CDR2 from the germline V gene are SNHLY and FYNNEI. V was trimmed by 0 bases and J by 10 bases, leaving 16 bases between them. The length of the CDR3 is 16 residues. CDR3 sequence reads: CASSEATGSRRSPLHF. Written as DNA, the CDR3 is TGTGCCAGCAGTGAAGCTACAGGGTCCCGAAGATCACCCCTCCACTTT. Variable domain in full (rest from reference TRBV2 and TRBJ1-6): EPEVTQTPSHQVTQMGQEVILRCVPISNHLYFYWYRQILGQKVEFLVSFYNNEISEKSEIFDDQFSVERPDGSNFTLKIRSTKLEDSAMYFCASSEATGSRRSPLHFGNGTRLTVT.

V usage is TRBV7-2 and J usage is TRBJ2-1, with D possibly being TRBD1 (5 bases). CDR1 and CDR2 (germline): SGHTA, FQGNSA. The V and J ends lost 2 bases and 6 bases respectively, with 11 bases between them. CDR3 size: 14 residues. The DNA for the CDR3 is TGTGCCAGCAGCTTAAGCCTAAGGGGCAATGAGCAGTTCTTC. It codes for CASSLSLRGNEQFF.

This chain connects TRBV19 to TRBJ1-5, with D uncertain. Germline loops: CDR1 LNHDA, CDR2 SQIVND (reference sequence). The CDR3 has 12 amino acids. Trimming took 2 bases from V and 6 from J, leaving 5 bases between them. The CDR3 nucleotides are TGTGCCAGTAGTATATTCGGTCAGCCCCAGCATTTT. Residues: CASSIFGQPQHF.

V and J are TRBV11-2 and TRBJ1-5; D is unresolved. This CDR3 region has 15 residues. CDR1 and CDR2 from the germline V gene are SGHAT and FQNNGV. V dropped 2 bases and J dropped 8 bases, with 16 bases sitting between them. The CDR3 protein is CASSLLGYGWEPQHF. Written as DNA, the CDR3 is TGTGCCAGCAGCTTACTAGGATACGGTTGGGAGCCCCAGCATTTT.

This sequence joins TRBV28 and TRBJ2-1; 12 bases map to TRBD2. This CDR3 comprises 17 residues. The V segment lost 3 bases and the J segment 3 bases; nucleotides outside the gene matches: 6. Germline CDR1 MDHEN, CDR2 SYDVKM. The CDR3 sequence is CASSFLAGGPVYNEQFF. The CDR3 nucleotides are TGTGCCAGCAGTTTTCTAGCGGGAGGGCCTGTCTACAATGAGCAGTTCTTC.

V is TRBV5-4 and J is TRBJ1-1; D gene uncertain. Germline CDR1 SGHNT, CDR2 YYREEE (reference sequence). The CDR3 loop spans 14 amino acids. V lost 2 bases to trimming and J lost 6 bases, with 14 bases between them. This CDR3 is CASSFLSELPEAFF. CDR3 nucleotides: TGTGCCAGCAGCTTTCTATCAGAACTACCTGAAGCTTTCTTT.

CDR3 sequence reads: CASSQQVADYGYTF. CDR3 DNA sequence: TGTGCCAGCAGCCAACAAGTGGCGGACTATGGCTACACCTTC. The chain has TRBV4-2 and TRBJ1-2, with no clear D. This CDR3 has 14 amino acids. The ends were cut back, 2 bases at V and 3 bases at J, with 10 bases in the middle. The germline gives CDR1 LGHNA, CDR2 YNFKEQ.

V usage is TRBV2 and J usage is TRBJ2-3, with a tentative D call TRBD2 (5 bases). CDR3 length equals 15 residues. The V end lost 3 bases, the J end lost 6 bases, and 16 bases lay between the germline ends. Germline-derived CDR1 and CDR2 are SNHLY and FYNNEI. The CDR3 nucleotides are TGTGCCAGCAGTGAGACCCCCGGGAATACCGATACGCAGTATTTT. Its translation: CASSETPGNTDTQYF.

As concerns this clone: Different DNA sequences within this sample yield the same CDR3. The J gene is TRBJ2-3, the V gene TRBV3-1 (or the pseudogene TRBV3-2), with D possibly matching TRBD1 (6 bases). Germline V gene data show CDR1 as LGHDT and CDR2 as YNNKEL (reference sequence). CDR3 length equals 13 residues. V shed 3 bases and J shed 3 bases, with 7 bases lying between them. The CDR3 bases are TGTGCCAGCAGCCACAGGGGAACAGATACGCAGTATTTT. Its protein is CASSHRGTDTQYF.

The V call is TRBV27, the J call TRBJ1-5; D gene ambiguous. V was trimmed by 0 bases and J by 2 bases, leaving 11 bases between them. Germline V gene lookup returns CDR1 MNHEY and CDR2 SMNVEV (reference sequence). The CDR3 is made up of 16 amino acids. CDR3 protein: CASSLSRGRGNQPQHF. The CDR3 nucleotides are TGTGCCAGCAGTTTATCTCGGGGAAGGGGCAATCAGCCCCAGCATTTT.

The chain uses TRBV7-9 and TRBJ2-5, with no clear D. Looked up from germline, CDR1 is SEHNR and CDR2 is FQNEAQ (reference sequence). The CDR3 totals 14 residues. V was shortened by 0 bases and J by 3 bases, with 8 bases between the two germline ends. CDR3: CASSLAGLKETQYF. CDR3 DNA: TGTGCCAGCAGCTTAGCGGGCTTAAAAGAGACCCAGTACTTC.

J is TRBJ2-7 and V is TRBV28; the D is unclear. Trimming removed 6 bases from V and 4 bases from J, with 13 bases in between. There are 13 residues in the CDR3. The germline gives CDR1 MDHEN, CDR2 SYDVKM. CDR3 DNA sequence: TGTGCCAGCAGCCCTATGCCCGGGTACGAGCAGTACTTC. Residues: CASSPMPGYEQYF.

CDR3 bases: TGCGCCAGCAGCCCCGGACTAGGGACAGGGGAAAGTACTTTCTTT. Its protein product is CASSPGLGTGESTFF. The gene calls are TRBV5-1 and TRBJ1-1; 10 bases line up with TRBD1. This CDR3 comprises 15 residues. After removal of 4 bases from V and 12 bases from J, the junction contained 15 bases not matched to a gene. Germline-derived CDR1 and CDR2 are SGHRS and YFSETQ.

J is TRBJ2-3 and V is TRBV29-1; 8 bases are a match to TRBD2. The V segment lost 1 base and the J segment 2 bases; nucleotides outside the gene matches: 2. CDR1 and CDR2 (germline): SQVTM, ANQGSEA. The length of the CDR3 is 14 residues. CDR3 in DNA: TGCAGCGTTGAAGCGGGACTAGACACAGATACGCAGTATTTT. Its translation is CSVEAGLDTDTQYF.

The J gene is TRBJ1-1, the V gene TRBV7-2; D is undetermined. The V and J ends lost 2 bases and 5 bases respectively, with 9 bases between them. The germline V gene encodes CDR1 SGHTA and CDR2 FQGNSA. CDR3 length equals 13 residues. CDR3 sequence (DNA): TGTGCCAGCAGCTTAAAACGCGGAACTGAAGCTTTCTTT. Residues: CASSLKRGTEAFF.

This chain uses TRBV28 with TRBJ2-3; perhaps TRBD1 as D (5 bases). V was trimmed by 3 bases and J by 5 bases, leaving 12 bases between them. CDR3 length equals 14 residues. Germline values: CDR1 MDHEN, CDR2 SYDVKM. CDR3 nucleotide sequence: TGTGCCAGCAGTTTCGGCAGGGTACAAGATACGCAGTATTTT. Protein sequence: CASSFGRVQDTQYF.